The subject of this entry is one T cell receptor beta chain. Its antigen is not known. The data belong to a study of T cell responses to AZD1222 COVID-19 vaccine. The assay was immunoSEQ multiplex PCR, and TCRdb's table has in-frame clones only and misses some. Of hundreds of thousands of clones in the sample, 90% to 95% were seen once. General observations from the study: Clonal diversity was possibly underestimated; the donors were predominantly white British and more often female. Only after the peak T cell response were repertoires sampled. With two AZD1222 doses given, Spike-specific TCR breadth and depth both rose.

The sequenced sample was peripheral blood, obtained 28 days after the second AZD1222 dose. The source is an adult who received the AZD1222 COVID-19 vaccine.

The CDR3 DNA is TGTGCCATCAGTGAGCGGGCTAGCGGAACCACAGATACGCAGTATTTT. This gives the protein CAISERASGTTDTQYF. The chain is built from TRBV10-3 and TRBJ2-3; 7 nucleotides match TRBD2. The germline V gene encodes CDR1 ENHRY and CDR2 SYGVKD. J gave up 2 bases and V 2 bases, and 7 bases lay outside the gene matches. This CDR3 region has 16 residues.